Below, one T cell receptor (beta chain) is given with its context. The sample originates from a study of OX40 agonist ivuxolimab in advanced cancers. Repertoires were generated with immunoSEQ multiplex PCR, while TCRdb's copy carries only in-frame clones and drops some. In the table there are tens of thousands of clones, 85% to 90% of which are singletons. The CDR3 spans 13 residues. Germline V CDR1 and CDR2: SQVTM, ANQGSEA. V was shortened by 4 bases and J by 2 bases, with 9 bases between the two germline ends. The sample here was CD4+ or CD8+ T cells sorted from blood, taken in a trial of the OX40 agonist ivuxolimab. V is TRBV29-1 and J is TRBJ2-1; a possible D gene is TRBD1 (5 bases). The sequence derives from an adult with an advanced solid tumor such as melanoma, head and neck, liver or kidney cancer. The CDR3 bases are TGCAGCGTTGTGGCCAGGGCCTACAATGAGCAGTTCTTC. It translates to CSVVARAYNEQFF.